This is a list of T cell receptor beta chains from one sample in a study of shared clonotypes between healthy human individuals. Sequenced by immunoSEQ multiplex PCR; TCRdb stores in-frame clones only, minus some. Found here are about 2.1 million clones, around 95% of them singletons; the top ten hold over 1.5%. The sample consisted of naive CD8+ T cells from PBMCs. The receptors derive from a man aged 18 to 35 in good health. Some clones in this sample may be carry-over from other donors' samples. CDR3s include the opening cysteine and the closing phenylalanine or tryptophan. The order of the fields is clone size, J gene, D gene, CDR3 length, V gene, CDR3 protein, CDR3 DNA. A D gene is named only where the DNA matches it firmly. Clone size is stated in some rows and not others, as once, few, many or a class when expanded.

NA | TRBJ1-4 | NA | 17 | TRBV7-9 | CASSLVVGDPTNEKLFF | TGTGCCAGCAGCCTCGTTGTCGGGGACCCAACTAATGAAAAACTGTTTTTT
NA | TRBJ2-1 | TRBD2 | 15 | TRBV6-5 | CASSFLSGTYNEQFF | TGTGCCAGCAGTTTCCTTAGCGGGACCTACAATGAGCAGTTCTTC
NA | TRBJ1-2 | NA | 15 | TRBV6-4 | CASSDTAAGTNGYTF | TGTGCCAGCAGTGACACCGCCGCAGGGACTAATGGCTACACCTTC
NA | TRBJ1-2 | NA | 14 | TRBV27 | CASSSLDLNYGYTF | TGTGCCAGCAGTTCGCTTGACCTTAACTATGGCTACACCTTC
NA | TRBJ2-7 | NA | 15 | TRBV7-6 | CASSPAPGPMLEQYF | TGTGCCAGCAGCCCAGCCCCGGGACCTATGCTAGAGCAGTACTTC
NA | TRBJ2-7 | TRBD1 | 15 | TRBV9 | CASSVVPGGLREQYF | TGTGCCAGCAGCGTAGTTCCAGGGGGATTGAGAGAGCAGTACTTC
NA | TRBJ2-7 | NA | 14 | TRBV27 | CASSLRHGTYEQYF | TGTGCCAGCAGTTTACGTCACGGAACCTACGAGCAGTACTTC
NA | TRBJ1-2 | NA | 13 | TRBV27 | CASSFSMGGGYTF | TGTGCCAGCAGTTTCAGTATGGGCGGTGGCTACACCTTC
NA | TRBJ1-1 | NA | 16 | TRBV7-6 | CASSYLPGHGDTEAFF | TGTGCCAGCAGCTACCTTCCGGGCCATGGGGACACTGAAGCTTTCTTT
NA | TRBJ1-1 | NA | 14 | TRBV10-3 | CAISGTEVNTEAFF | TGTGCCATCAGTGGGACAGAGGTGAACACTGAAGCTTTCTTT
NA | TRBJ1-2 | TRBD1 | 16 | TRBV9 | CASSAPTGGESYGYTF | TGTGCCAGCAGCGCCCCAACAGGGGGCGAAAGCTATGGCTACACCTTC
once | TRBJ2-7 | NA | 14 | TRBV4-1 | CASSQDPRDGEQYF | TGCGCCAGCAGCCAAGATCCGAGAGACGGCGAGCAGTACTTC
NA | TRBJ2-1 | TRBD2 | 17 | TRBV2 | CASSVRGLAGVYNEQFF | TGTGCCAGCAGTGTTCGCGGACTAGCGGGGGTCTACAATGAGCAGTTCTTC
NA | TRBJ2-1 | NA | 17 | TRBV4-1 | CASSQRSRDFSYNEQFF | TGCGCCAGCAGCCAACGGAGCCGGGACTTCTCCTACAATGAGCAGTTCTTC
once | TRBJ1-5 | TRBD1 | 15 | TRBV6-6 | CASSYPGQGNQPQHF | TGTGCCAGCAGTTATCCCGGACAGGGCAATCAGCCCCAGCATTTT
NA | TRBJ1-1 | TRBD1 | 13 | TRBV6-5 | CASRRTGNTEAFF | TGTGCCAGCAGGCGGACAGGGAACACTGAAGCTTTCTTT
NA | TRBJ2-7 | TRBD1 | 14 | TRBV5-6 | CASSWGTGGYEQYF | TGTGCCAGCAGCTGGGGGACAGGGGGCTACGAGCAGTACTTC
NA | TRBJ2-3 | NA | 15 | TRBV7-9 | CASSLGVRETDTQYF | TGTGCCAGCAGCTTAGGAGTTCGGGAAACGGATACGCAGTATTTT
NA | TRBJ2-1 | NA | 18 | TRBV4-1 | CASSRWDSTGRTYNEQFF | TGCGCCAGCAGTAGGTGGGACTCAACAGGCCGAACCTACAATGAGCAGTTCTTC
NA | TRBJ2-5 | NA | 15 | TRBV4-2 | CASSQDDSGGETQYF | TGTGCCAGCAGCCAAGATGATTCTGGGGGGGAGACCCAGTACTTC
NA | TRBJ2-7 | NA | 12 | TRBV5-1 | CASSLGLNEQYF | TGCGCCAGCAGCTTGGGACTCAACGAGCAGTACTTC
NA | TRBJ2-1 | NA | 12 | TRBV5-6 | CASSWTGTALFF | TGTGCCAGCAGCTGGACCGGGACGGCGCTATTCTTC
NA | TRBJ1-2 | NA | 14 | TRBV29-1 | CSVIEGLVKGGYTF | TGCAGCGTCATAGAAGGGCTCGTAAAAGGAGGCTACACCTTC
NA | TRBJ2-1 | NA | 15 | TRBV19 | CASTWMGESGNEQFF | TGTGCCAGTACCTGGATGGGGGAGTCGGGCAATGAGCAGTTCTTC
NA | TRBJ1-2 | TRBD1 | 14 | TRBV5-4 | CASSPGQANYGYTF | TGTGCCAGCAGCCCAGGACAGGCTAACTATGGCTACACCTTC
NA | TRBJ2-7 | NA | 12 | TRBV7-9 | CASSFTGREQYF | TGTGCCAGCAGCTTTACAGGGCGGGAGCAGTACTTC
NA | TRBJ2-7 | NA | 13 | TRBV28 | CASSLGGYHEQYF | TGTGCCAGCAGTTTGGGGGGTTATCACGAGCAGTACTTC
once | TRBJ2-7 | TRBD2 | 15 | TRBV11-2 | CASSYIAGDTYEQYF | TGTGCCAGCAGCTATATAGCGGGGGATACCTACGAGCAGTACTTC
NA | TRBJ1-2 | NA | 14 | TRBV9 | CASSVGDSLYGYTF | TGTGCCAGCAGCGTAGGAGACAGCCTATATGGCTACACCTTC
NA | TRBJ2-1 | TRBD2 | 16 | TRBV2 | CASSELAGEGYNEQFF | TGTGCCAGCAGTGAACTAGCGGGAGAAGGGTACAATGAGCAGTTCTTC
NA | TRBJ1-4 | NA | 15 | TRBV7-6 | CASSLDGRGREKLFF | TGTGCCAGCAGCTTAGATGGCAGGGGAAGGGAAAAACTGTTTTTT
NA | TRBJ2-7 | TRBD2 | 16 | TRBV7-9 | CASSEGLAGGPAEQYF | TGTGCCAGCAGCGAGGGACTAGCGGGAGGGCCAGCCGAGCAGTACTTC